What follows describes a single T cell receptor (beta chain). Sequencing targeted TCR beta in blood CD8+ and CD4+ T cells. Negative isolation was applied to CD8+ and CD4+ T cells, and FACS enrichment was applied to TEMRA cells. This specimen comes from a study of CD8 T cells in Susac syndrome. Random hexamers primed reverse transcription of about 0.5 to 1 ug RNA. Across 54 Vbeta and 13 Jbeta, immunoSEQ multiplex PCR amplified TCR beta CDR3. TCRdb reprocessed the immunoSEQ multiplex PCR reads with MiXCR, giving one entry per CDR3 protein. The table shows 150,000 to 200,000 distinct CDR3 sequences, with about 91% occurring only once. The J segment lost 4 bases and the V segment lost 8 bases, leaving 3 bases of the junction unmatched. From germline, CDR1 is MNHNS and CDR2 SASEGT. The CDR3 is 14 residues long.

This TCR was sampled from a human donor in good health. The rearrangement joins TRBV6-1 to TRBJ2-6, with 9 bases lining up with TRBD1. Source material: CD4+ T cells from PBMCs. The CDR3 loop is CASGTGTGANVLTF. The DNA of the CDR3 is TGTGCCAGCGGGACAGGGACAGGGGCCAACGTCCTGACTTTC.